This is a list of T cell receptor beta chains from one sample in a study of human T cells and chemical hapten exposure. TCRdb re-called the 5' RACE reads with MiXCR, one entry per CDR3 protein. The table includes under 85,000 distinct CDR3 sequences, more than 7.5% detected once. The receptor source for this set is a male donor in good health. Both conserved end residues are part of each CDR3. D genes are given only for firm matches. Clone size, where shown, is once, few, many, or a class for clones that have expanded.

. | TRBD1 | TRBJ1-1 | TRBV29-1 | TGCAGCGTTGTCCCGGGACAGGGGGCTCGAACTGAAGCTTTCTTT | CSVVPGQGARTEAFF
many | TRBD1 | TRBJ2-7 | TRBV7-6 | TGTGCCAGCAGCCCACGCCCCCAACAGGGGTTCTACGAGCAGTACTTC | CASSPRPQQGFYEQYF
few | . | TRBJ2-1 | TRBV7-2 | TGTGCCAGCAGCTTAGTTTTCTCCGTAAATGAGCAGTTCTTC | CASSLVFSVNEQFF
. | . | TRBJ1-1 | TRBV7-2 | TGTGCCAGCAGCTTAGGTTTGACAGGCACTGAAGCTTTCTTT | CASSLGLTGTEAFF
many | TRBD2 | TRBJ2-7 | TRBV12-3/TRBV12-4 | TGTGCCAGCAGTTTCCAGCGGGACCCGGCCTACGAGCAGTACTTC | CASSFQRDPAYEQYF
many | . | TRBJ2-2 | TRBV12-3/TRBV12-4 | TGTGCCAGCAGTTTAGTAGTGGGGAACACCGGGGAGCTGTTTTTT | CASSLVVGNTGELFF
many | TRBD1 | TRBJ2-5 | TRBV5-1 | TGCGCCAGCAGCAACAAAGGGACAGGACAAGAGACCCAGTACTTC | CASSNKGTGQETQYF
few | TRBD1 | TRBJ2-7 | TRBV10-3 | TGTGCCACCGGGATGGGACAGGGGGTCTACGAGCAGTACTTC | CATGMGQGVYEQYF
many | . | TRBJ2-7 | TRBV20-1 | TGCAGTGCTAGTTCTAGCGTGCTATACGAGCAGTACTTC | CSASSSVLYEQYF
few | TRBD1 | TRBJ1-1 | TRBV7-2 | TGTGCCAGCAGCTTAGGGGGGACAGTGAACACTGAAGCTTTCTTT | CASSLGGTVNTEAFF
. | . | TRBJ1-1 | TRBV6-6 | TGTGCCAGCAGTTACCAGGGACATGAAGCTTTCTTT | CASSYQGHEAFF
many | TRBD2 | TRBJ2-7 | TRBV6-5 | TGTGCCAGCAGTTACACACCGGGACTAGCGGCAGGGTACGAGCAGTACTTC | CASSYTPGLAAGYEQYF
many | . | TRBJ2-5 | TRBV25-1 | TGTGCCAGCAGTGAATCCGACGGCCACCAAGAGACCCAGTACTTC | CASSESDGHQETQYF
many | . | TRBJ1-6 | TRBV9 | TGTGCCAGCTCCGGACGGGTGATGGATTCACCCCTCCACTTT | CASSGRVMDSPLHF
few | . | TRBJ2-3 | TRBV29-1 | TGCAGCGTCCCGACCGCAGATACGCAGTATTTT | CSVPTADTQYF
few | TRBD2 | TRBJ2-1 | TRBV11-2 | TGTGCCAGCAGTCTAGAAGGGACTAGCGTATACAATGAGCAGTTCTTC | CASSLEGTSVYNEQFF
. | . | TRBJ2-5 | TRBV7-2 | TGTGCCAGCAGCCTTCAACACCTAGACTTTCAGGAGACCCAGTACTTC | CASSLQHLDFQETQYF
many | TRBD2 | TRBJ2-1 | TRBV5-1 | TGCGCCAGCAGTATGGGACTAGCGGGAAACAATGAGCAGTTCTTC | CASSMGLAGNNEQFF
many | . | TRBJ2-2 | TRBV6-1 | TGTGCCAGCAGTGTAAGATACACCGGGGAGCTGTTTTTT | CASSVRYTGELFF
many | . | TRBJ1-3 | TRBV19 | TGTGCCAGTAGTACCCGGTCTGCGGGCGGAAACACCATATATTTT | CASSTRSAGGNTIYF
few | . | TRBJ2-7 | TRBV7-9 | TGTGCCAGCAGCCCTGGGCCAGGGTTCGCCCACGAGCAGTACTTC | CASSPGPGFAHEQYF
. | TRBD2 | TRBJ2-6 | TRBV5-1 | TGCGCCAGCAGCTTGGTGTCTAGGGGACTAGGTGGGGCCAACGTCCTGACTTTC | CASSLVSRGLGGANVLTF
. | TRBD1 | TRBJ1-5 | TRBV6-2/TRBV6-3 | TGTGCCAGCAGGAAGGGACAGCAGCCCCAGCATTTT | CASRKGQQPQHF
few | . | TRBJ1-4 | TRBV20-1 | TGCAGTGCTAGAGATGGTCAGGGACCTGAAAAACTGTTTTTT | CSARDGQGPEKLFF
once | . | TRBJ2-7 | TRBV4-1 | TGCGCCAGCAGCCTCGACAGGCCATACGAGCAGTACTTC | CASSLDRPYEQYF
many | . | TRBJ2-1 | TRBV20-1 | TGCAGTGCTAGAGACTATAGTAGTGAGCAGTTCTTC | CSARDYSSEQFF
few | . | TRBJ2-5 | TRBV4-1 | TGCGCCAGCAGCCAAGGCCCAGCGGAGGGGGAGACCCAGTACTTC | CASSQGPAEGETQYF
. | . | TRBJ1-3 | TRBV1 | . | CTSSQGAAVGSGNTIYF
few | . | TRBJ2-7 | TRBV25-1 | TGTGCCAGCGCATTAGGGCCCTACGAGCAGTACTTC | CASALGPYEQYF
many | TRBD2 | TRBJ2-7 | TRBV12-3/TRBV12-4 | TGTGCCAGCAGCCCTATCGGTGGTAGCGGGAGTATGTACTTC | CASSPIGGSGSMYF
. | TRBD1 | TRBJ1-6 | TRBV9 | TGTGCCAGCAGCGCCGGGACAGGGGACAATTCACCCCTCCACTTT | CASSAGTGDNSPLHF
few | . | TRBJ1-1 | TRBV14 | TGTGCCAGCGGTAAAGGGCGGGGAGGCGGGACTGAAGCTTTCTTT | CASGKGRGGGTEAFF
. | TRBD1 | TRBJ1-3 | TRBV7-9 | TGTGCCAGCAGCCGCCAGACAGGGTTCCTCGGAAACACCATATATTTT | CASSRQTGFLGNTIYF
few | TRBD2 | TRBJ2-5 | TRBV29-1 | TGCAGCGCTGACCCGGGAGGGTGGGGATCGGAGACCCAGTACTTC | CSADPGGWGSETQYF
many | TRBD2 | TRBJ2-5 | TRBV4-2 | TGTGCCAGCAGCCAAACCGGGACTAGCGGGGGGGCCGCCCGGGAGACCCAGTACTTC | CASSQTGTSGGAARETQYF
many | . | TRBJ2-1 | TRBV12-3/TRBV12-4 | TGTGCCAGCAGCCGGGAGACAGGGTCGAGGCATGAGCAGTTCTTC | CASSRETGSRHEQFF
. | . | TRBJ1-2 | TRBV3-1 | TGTGCCAGCAGCCAGGGGACCGTCCCTACCTATGGCTACACCTTC | CASSQGTVPTYGYTF
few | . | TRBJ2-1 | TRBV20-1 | TGCAGTGCTAGATGGGGCAATGAGCAGTTCTTC | CSARWGNEQFF
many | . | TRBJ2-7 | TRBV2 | TGTGCCAGCAGTCTCTACGAGCAGTACTTC | CASSLYEQYF
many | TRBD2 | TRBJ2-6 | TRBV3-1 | TGTGCCAGCAGCCAAGTAGCGGGAGTATCTGGGGCCAACGTCCTGACTTTC | CASSQVAGVSGANVLTF
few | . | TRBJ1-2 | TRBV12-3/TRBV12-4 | TGTGCCAGCAGCCCTTCGGGGCAGAACTATGGCTACACCTTC | CASSPSGQNYGYTF
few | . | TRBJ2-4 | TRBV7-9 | TGTGCCAGCAGTCCTAGGGTTGACGAATCCAAAAACATTCAGTACTTC | CASSPRVDESKNIQYF
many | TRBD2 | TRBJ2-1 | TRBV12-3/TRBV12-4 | TGTGCCAGCAGAAGGGGACTAGCGGGAGAATACAATGAGCAGTTCTTC | CASRRGLAGEYNEQFF
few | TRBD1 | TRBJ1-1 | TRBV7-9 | TGTGCCAGCAGCCCGAGACAGGGGCCCTCGATCACTGAAGCTTTCTTT | CASSPRQGPSITEAFF
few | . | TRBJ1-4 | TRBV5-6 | TGTGCCAGCAGCTTGGCCGCGGCAGGGTATGAAAAACTGTTTTTT | CASSLAAAGYEKLFF
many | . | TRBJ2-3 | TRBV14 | TGTGCCAGCAGCCAAGATGACGGGCAGGATAGAGATACGCAGTATTTT | CASSQDDGQDRDTQYF
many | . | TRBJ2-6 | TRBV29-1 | TGCAGCGTTGAAGATGGTACAGGGGCCAACGTCCTGACTTTC | CSVEDGTGANVLTF
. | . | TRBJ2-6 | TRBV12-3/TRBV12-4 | TGTGCCAGCACCAATTGGGCCCTCCCTGGGGCCAACGTCCTGACTTTC | CASTNWALPGANVLTF
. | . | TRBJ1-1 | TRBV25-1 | TGTGCCAGCAGACTACTCACTGAAGCTTTCTTT | CASRLLTEAFF
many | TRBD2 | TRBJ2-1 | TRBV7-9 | TGTGCCAGCAGCCCCCTAGCGGGAGTTCGAAATGAGCAGTTCTTC | CASSPLAGVRNEQFF
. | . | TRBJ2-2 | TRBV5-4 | TGTGCCAGCACCAAGGCCTCCGGGGAGCTGTTTTTT | CASTKASGELFF
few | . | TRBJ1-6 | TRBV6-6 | TGTGCCAGCAGCACAGGCAGGGATTCACCCCTCCACTTT | CASSTGRDSPLHF
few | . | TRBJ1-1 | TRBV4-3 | TGCGCCAGCAGCCAAGGTGCCCAGATGAACACTGAAGCTTTCTTT | CASSQGAQMNTEAFF
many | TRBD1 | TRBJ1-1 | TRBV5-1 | TGCGCCAGCACACAGGGGACAAAGAACACTGAAGCTTTCTTT | CASTQGTKNTEAFF
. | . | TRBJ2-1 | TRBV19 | TGTGCCAGTAGGGCCGACGCCCTCAATGAGCAGTTCTTC | CASRADALNEQFF
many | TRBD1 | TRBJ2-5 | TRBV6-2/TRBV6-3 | TGTGCCATTGGACAGGGCCAAGAGACCCAGTACTTC | CAIGQGQETQYF
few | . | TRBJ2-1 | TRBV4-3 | TGCGCCAGCAGCCAGGATCGGTATGAGCAGTTCTTC | CASSQDRYEQFF